The rows below give T cell receptor beta chains drawn from one sample of a study of shared clonotypes between healthy human individuals. Profiled with immunoSEQ multiplex PCR; TCRdb holds only in-frame clones, not every one. The table has roughly 700,000 clones, around 90% seen once; the top ten hold 34%. The material sequenced was memory CD8+ T cells from PBMCs. Receptors were obtained from a man aged 18-30 years in good health. Some clones in this sample may be carry-over from other donors' samples. CDR3s include the opening cysteine and the closing phenylalanine or tryptophan. Each record gives: J gene, V gene, clone size, CDR3 length, D gene, CDR3 protein, CDR3 DNA. The D gene is left open where the match is weak. Size is stated for part of the rows, as once, few or many counts, or as a class when the clone is expanded.

TRBJ2-3	TRBV7-9	NA	15	TRBD2	CASSTTSGSTDTQYF	TGTGCCAGCAGCACGACTAGCGGAAGCACAGATACGCAGTATTTT
TRBJ2-2	TRBV19	NA	16	TRBD2	CASSNLAGGPTGELFF	TGTGCCAGTAGTAACCTAGCGGGAGGGCCAACCGGGGAGCTGTTTTTT
TRBJ2-1	TRBV6-6	NA	12	NA	CASSYSPDEQFF	TGTGCCAGCAGTTACTCCCCGGATGAGCAGTTCTTC
TRBJ2-2	TRBV19	NA	14	NA	CASSMTGYPGELFF	TGTGCCAGTAGTATGACAGGATATCCCGGGGAGCTGTTTTTT
TRBJ2-7	TRBV27	once	13	NA	CASSRGRGAEQYF	TGTGCCAGCAGTCGGGGGCGCGGGGCGGAGCAGTACTTC
TRBJ2-1	TRBV29-1	NA	16	TRBD2	CSVVGVAGELYNEQFF	TGCAGCGTTGTAGGCGTTGCGGGAGAGCTGTACAATGAGCAGTTCTTC
TRBJ2-1	TRBV7-9	NA	14	NA	CASSPPVGADEQFF	TGTGCCAGCAGCCCCCCGGTGGGCGCGGATGAGCAGTTCTTC
TRBJ2-7	TRBV7-6	NA	13	TRBD1	CASSLPGGYEQYF	TGTGCCAGCAGCTTGCCAGGGGGCTACGAGCAGTACTTC
TRBJ2-7	TRBV6-1	NA	11	NA	CASSYMGQWGF	TGTGCCAGCAGTTACATGGGACAATGGGGCTTC
TRBJ2-1	TRBV5-5	NA	15	TRBD1	CASSFGQGRWYEQFF	TGTGCCAGCAGCTTCGGACAGGGTAGGTGGTATGAGCAGTTCTTC
TRBJ2-3	TRBV2	once	15	TRBD2	CASKESGMSTDTQYF	TGTGCCAGCAAAGAGAGCGGGATGAGCACAGATACGCAGTATTTT
TRBJ2-7	TRBV7-9	NA	15	TRBD1	CASSSRTGSLSEQYF	TGTGCCAGCAGCTCCCGGACAGGGTCTTTGAGCGAGCAGTACTTC
TRBJ2-7	TRBV7-2	NA	19	TRBD2	CASSSKTTSGTLTPYEQYF	TGTGCCAGCAGCTCGAAGACCACTAGCGGAACTCTCACTCCCTACGAGCAGTACTTC
TRBJ2-1	TRBV9	NA	15	NA	CASSVGGNRGNEQFF	TGTGCCAGCAGCGTAGGTGGGAACCGGGGCAATGAGCAGTTCTTC
TRBJ1-2	TRBV4-1	NA	15	TRBD1	CASSPRDRGNYGYTF	TGCGCCAGCAGCCCTCGGGACAGGGGAAACTATGGCTACACCTTC
TRBJ2-3	TRBV4-1	NA	17	TRBD2	CASSQDWTSWAADTQYF	TGCGCCAGCAGCCAAGACTGGACTAGTTGGGCCGCAGATACGCAGTATTTT
TRBJ2-3	TRBV5-1	NA	17	NA	CASSLGRLDGSADTQYF	TGCGCCAGCAGCTTGGGGCGGCTTGACGGGTCCGCAGATACGCAGTATTTT
TRBJ2-3	TRBV9	NA	11	NA	CASKGTDTQYF	TGTGCCAGCAAGGGCACAGATACGCAGTATTTT
TRBJ1-5	TRBV7-2	once	19	NA	CASSRAGRGMLYSNQPQHF	TGTGCCAGCAGCCGGGCGGGCAGGGGTATGTTGTATAGCAATCAGCCCCAGCATTTT
TRBJ2-7	TRBV9	NA	15	NA	CASSVGGKGSYEQYF	TGTGCCAGCAGCGTAGGCGGGAAGGGATCCTACGAGCAGTACTTC